This record concerns one T cell receptor (beta chain) sequence. This sample was included in a study of blood T cell repertoires in COVID-19. Original handling: How many nucleated cells were present was estimated from reference gene primer amplification. Clones were sequenced by immunoSEQ multiplex PCR, and TCRdb holds only the in-frame ones, with some missing. V and J calls and clone size are copied from that table; D and trimming were computed from the DNA. This table holds 150,000 to 250,000 clones, roughly four fifths found once. The germline V gene has CDR1 LGHNA and CDR2 YSLEER. The CDR3 spans 13 residues. Trimming took 1 base from V and 1 from J, leaving 4 bases between them.

This chain joins TRBV4-3 and TRBJ1-1; D is ambiguous. Sequencing was performed on PBMCs or T cells enriched from blood (not recorded which). The clonotype originates from a man aged 35 to 55 who had recovered from COVID-19. The CDR3 DNA is TGCGCCAGCAGCCAAGTATCGAACACTGAAGCTTTCTTT. Translated, it gives CASSQVSNTEAFF.